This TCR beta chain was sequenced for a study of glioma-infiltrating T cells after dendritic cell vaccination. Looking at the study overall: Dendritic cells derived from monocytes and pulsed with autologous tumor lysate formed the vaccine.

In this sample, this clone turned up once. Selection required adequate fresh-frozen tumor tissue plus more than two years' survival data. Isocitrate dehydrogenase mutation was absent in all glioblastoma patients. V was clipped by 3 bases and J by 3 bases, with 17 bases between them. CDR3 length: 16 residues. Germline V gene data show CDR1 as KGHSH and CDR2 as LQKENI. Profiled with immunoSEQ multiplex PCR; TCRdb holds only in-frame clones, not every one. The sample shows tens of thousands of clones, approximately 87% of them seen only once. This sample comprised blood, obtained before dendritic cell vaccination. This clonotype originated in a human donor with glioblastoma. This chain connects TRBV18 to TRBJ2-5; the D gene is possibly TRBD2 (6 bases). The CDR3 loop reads CASSPPAAGLKETQYF. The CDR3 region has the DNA TGTGCCAGCTCACCCCCGGCTGCGGGACTCAAAGAGACCCAGTACTTC.